This T cell receptor beta chain was observed in a study of blood T cell repertoires in COVID-19. The overall study: The United States, Italy and Spain supplied acute and convalescent COVID-19 samples. PBMCs, B-cell-depleted T cells, or T cells provided the cDNA or gDNA that made up the material.

This CDR3 comprises 14 residues. The germline gives CDR1 SEHNR, CDR2 FQNEAQ (reference sequence). The ends were cut back, 6 bases at V and 2 bases at J, with 12 bases in the middle. Original methodology: Estimation of nucleated cell counts relied on the amplification of reference gene primers. TCRdb keeps only in-frame clones here, not all; method: immunoSEQ multiplex PCR. V, J and clone size were drawn from that table, and D and trimming were deduced from the DNA. The sample lists approximately 310,000 clones; around 90% were seen once. The sequenced material came from peripheral blood. V is TRBV7-9 and J is TRBJ2-3; perhaps TRBD2 as D (6 bases). The origin of this receptor is a middle-aged man with active or convalescent COVID-19. The CDR3 region is CASRLWGDTDTQYF. The CDR3, as DNA: TGTGCCAGCAGGCTCTGGGGGGACACAGATACGCAGTATTTT.